This entry lists 28 T cell receptor beta chains sequenced from one sample in a study of CD8+ T cells in alopecia areata. Extracted from the samples, RNA was reverse transcribed into cDNA to serve as the sequencing template. Libraries were prepared by immunoSEQ multiplex PCR; TCRdb keeps only in-frame clonotypes and omits some of them. The counts give about 9,000 clones, none of them seen only once; around 20% is held by the top ten. Cells that came from pooled cutaneous lymph nodes were sorted using CD4, CD8alpha, NKG2D, NKG2ACE and other markers. Sequencing was performed on CD8+ T cells sorted from a lymph node. These receptors originate from a C3H/HeJ mouse with alopecia areata. The strain bears MHC haplotype H2-k.

This clone was counted ten times or more. Here the gene names and germline are mouse. The observed sequence ends 4 residues before the CDR3 terminus, with the missing tail filled in from the germline J gene. The chain employs TRBV13-2 and TRBJ1-2, with D hard to call. Germline CDR1 is NNHNN and CDR2 is SYGAGS (reference sequence). CDR3 size: 12 residues. V was clipped by 5 bases and J by 0 bases, with 5 bases between them. The CDR3 loop is CASGITNSDYTF. The sequenced CDR3 bases are TGTGCCAGCGGCATTACAAACTCC.

This clone occurred a few times. Each gene name is a mouse one. The read halts 4 residues ahead of the CDR3 end, with the missing end drawn from the germline J gene. J is TRBJ2-5 and V is TRBV4, with unresolved D. V lost 3 bases and J 2 bases, leaving 9 bases between the germline ends. CDR3 length: 14 amino acids. Germline V gene sequence: CDR1 LGHDT, CDR2 YNNKQL (reference sequence). CDR3 amino acids: CASSYGWIQDTQYF. Partial CDR3 DNA: TGTGCCAGCAGCTACGGCTGGATCCAAGAC.

The sample holds many counts of this clone. Gene names are the mouse ones. Read sequence stops 4 residues before the CDR3 end, and the germline J gene provides the missing end. The chain couples TRBV13-3 to TRBJ1-1; 12 bases map to TRBD1. CDR1 is NNHDY, CDR2 SYVADS, per germline. This CDR3 has 15 residues. Partial CDR3 DNA: TGTGCCAGCAGTGGCCAAGGGACAGGGGGCGCA. Translated, it gives CASSGQGTGGA. The full-length CDR3 reads as CASSGQGTGGAEVFF.

This clone was found many times. Gene names refer to mouse genes. Sequencing ends 4 residues short of the CDR3 end; the germline J gene provides the rest. V is TRBV19 and J is TRBJ2-1, with D perhaps matching TRBD2 (7 bases). Trimming stripped 1 base from V and 2 bases from J, with 10 bases between. The CDR3 is made up of 15 amino acids. Per the germline V gene, CDR1 is FNHDT and CDR2 is SITEND (reference sequence). The sequenced CDR3 bases are TGTGCCAGCAGTATAAGGGGGGGAGACTATGCT. Translated: CASSIRGGDYA. The whole CDR3 protein is CASSIRGGDYAEQFF.

This clone has just a few counts. The gene names here belong to mouse. Read coverage stops 4 residues before the CDR3 terminus; the germline J gene supplies the remainder. This chain joins TRBV14 and TRBJ2-1, with 12 bases lining up with TRBD2. The CDR3 consists of 16 residues. Germline V gene sequence: CDR1 SGHDT, CDR2 FRDEAV. Unmatched junction bases numbered 4, after V lost 4 bases and J lost 2 bases. The CDR3 spells CASSPGLGGDYAEQFF. The covered CDR3 bases are TGTGCCAGCAGTCCGGGACTGGGGGGAGACTATGCT.

This clone was observed many times. Gene names refer to mouse genes. The read ends 4 residues before the CDR3 terminus; that terminus is restored from the germline J gene. The same CDR3 can be traced to other DNA sequences in this sample. V gene TRBV1 combines with J gene TRBJ2-1, with 8 bases lining up with TRBD1. V lost 3 bases and J lost 4; bases outside the gene matches: 2. The CDR3 length is 14 residues. Germline V gives CDR1 NSQYPW, CDR2 LRSPGD (reference sequence). Here the CDR3 reads CTCSAGTGYAEQFF. CDR3 DNA, as far as it was read: TGCACCTGCAGTGCCGGGACAGGATATGCT. Together with reference TRBV1 and TRBJ2-1, the CDR3 gives the full variable domain: VTLLEQNPRWRLVPRGQAVNLRCILKNSQYPWMSWYQQDLQKQLQWLFTLRSPGDKEVKSLPGADYLATRVTDTELRLQVANMSQGRTLYCTCSAGTGYAEQFFGPGTRLTVL.

This clone has ten or more counts. Germline and genes: mouse. Read data end 4 residues before the CDR3 end; the end is taken from the germline J gene. The gene calls are TRBV19 and TRBJ2-1; TRBD1 agrees at 8 bases. Germline V gene data show CDR1 as FNHDT and CDR2 as SITEND (reference sequence). V lost 2 bases to trimming and J lost 3 bases; unmatched junction nucleotides: 1. The CDR3 is made up of 14 amino acids. The sequenced part of the CDR3 DNA is TGTGCCAGCAGTATCAGGGGGCTCTATGCT. Its protein is CASSIRGLYA. The full-length CDR3 reads as CASSIRGLYAEQFF.

In regard to this clone: Germline and genes here are mouse. The sequenced fragment ends 4 residues before the CDR3 boundary, so the rest is inferred from the germline J gene. The V gene is TRBV19, the J gene TRBJ2-7, with 9 nucleotides matching TRBD2. The CDR3 spans 14 residues. Germline V gene lookup returns CDR1 FNHDT and CDR2 SITEND (reference sequence). J was trimmed by 0 bases and V by 5 bases; bases with no gene match: 3. CDR3 residues: CASRPTGGSYEQYF. The sequenced CDR3 bases are TGTGCCAGCAGGCCGACTGGGGGCTCCTAT. The whole variable domain, filled in from reference TRBV19 and TRBJ2-7, reads GGIITQTPKFLIGQEGQKLTLKCQQNFNHDTMYWYRQDSGKGLRLIYYSITENDLQKGDLSEGYDASREKKSSFSLTVTSAQKNEMAVFLCASRPTGGSYEQYFGPGTRLTVL.

In its sample, this clone is medium-sized. Here the gene names and germline are mouse. The DNA read from the CDR3 is TGTGCCAGCGGTGATGCCGGGACACAAGAC. This codes for CASGDAGTQD. The entire CDR3 reads CASGDAGTQDTQYF. This chain connects TRBV13-2 to TRBJ2-5; D is perhaps TRBD1 (6 bases). The read terminates 4 residues before the CDR3 end, so the remaining end is supplied by the germline J gene. CDR1 is NNHNN, CDR2 SYGAGS, per germline (reference sequence). V lost 0 bases, J lost 3 bases, and 8 bases lay in between. The CDR3 sequence is 14 residues long.

This clone occurred a few times. Mouse germline and gene names are used. The missing CDR3 end, 3 residues past where the read stops, is filled in from the germline J gene. J is TRBJ1-6 and V is TRBV2, with 8 bases lining up with TRBD1. TRBJ1-6 is labeled an ORF, and its function is uncertain. This CDR3 is built from 15 residues. The germline CDR1 and CDR2 sequences are LGHNA and YSYQKL. V shed 1 base and J 8 bases; nucleotides not matched to a gene: 4. The CDR3 reads CASSQARGRDSPLYF. The sequenced part of the CDR3 DNA is TGTGCCAGCAGCCAAGCCAGGGGGCGGGATTCGCCC.

This clone was recorded at least ten times. These gene names are mouse names. The sequenced fragment ends 4 residues before the CDR3 boundary, so the rest is inferred from the germline J gene. The chain links TRBV19 to TRBJ1-1, with 8 positions matching TRBD1. The ends lost 6 bases at V and 4 bases at J; junction bases unmatched: 2. Looked up from germline, CDR1 is FNHDT and CDR2 is SITEND (reference sequence). This CDR3 comprises 12 residues. The part of the CDR3 DNA that was read is TGTGCCAGCAACCAGGGGGCCACA. As protein: CASNQGAT. The CDR3 reads in full as CASNQGATEVFF. Supplemented by reference TRBV19 and TRBJ1-1, the full variable domain reads GGIITQTPKFLIGQEGQKLTLKCQQNFNHDTMYWYRQDSGKGLRLIYYSITENDLQKGDLSEGYDASREKKSSFSLTVTSAQKNEMAVFLCASNQGATEVFFGKGTRLTVV.

In this sample, this clone is medium-sized. Gene names denote mouse genes. The read falls 4 residues short of the CDR3 end, and the missing part is taken from the germline J gene. The V and J genes are TRBV14 and TRBJ2-7, with 9 nucleotides matching TRBD2. The CDR3 loop spans 14 amino acids. Germline CDR1 SGHDT, CDR2 FRDEAV. After removal of 1 base from V and 3 bases from J, the junction contained 2 bases not matched to a gene. Partial CDR3 DNA: TGTGCCAGCAGTTTCGGCTGGGGGGGCTAT. The encoded protein is CASSFGWGGY. The whole CDR3 sequence is CASSFGWGGYEQYF. Filled out from reference TRBV14 and TRBJ2-7, the complete variable domain reads EAGVTQSPRYAVLQEGQAVSFWCDPISGHDTLYWYQQPRDQGPQLLVYFRDEAVIDNSQLPSDRFSAVRPKGTNSTLKIQSAKQGDTATYLCASSFGWGGYEQYFGPGTRLTVL.

Notes on this clone: Gene and germline names: mouse. The read terminates 4 residues before the CDR3 end, so the remaining end is supplied by the germline J gene. V usage is TRBV5 and J usage is TRBJ1-1, with TRBD1 identical over 10 bases. Germline V gene lookup returns CDR1 LGHNA and CDR2 YNLKQL (reference sequence). This CDR3 is 14 amino acids long. The CDR3 reads CASSPPGQGPEVFF. Incomplete CDR3 DNA: TGTGCCAGCAGCCCTCCGGGACAGGGGCCA.

This clone was detected ten times or more. The genes are named according to mouse. The read ends 4 residues shy of where the CDR3 ends; the end is completed using the germline J gene. The V call is TRBV19, the J call TRBJ2-1; 7 bases line up with TRBD2. The CDR3 covers 14 residues. Germline V CDR1 and CDR2: FNHDT, SITEND (reference sequence). V lost 6 bases and J lost 4; bases outside the gene matches: 7. CDR3 amino acids: CASITPGLYAEQFF. CDR3 DNA, as far as it was read: TGTGCCAGCATTACTCCGGGACTGTATGCT.

There are many counts of this clone. All gene names here are mouse names. The read stops 4 residues short of the end of the CDR3; the missing end is completed from the germline J gene. The chain links TRBV13-1 to TRBJ1-1, with 7 bases identical to TRBD1. Germline V CDR1 and CDR2: NSHNY, SYGAGN. J was trimmed by 4 bases and V by 3 bases; bases with no gene match: 3. The CDR3 spans 13 residues. CDR3 residues: CASSGGQTTEVFF. Incomplete CDR3 DNA: TGTGCCAGCAGTGGGGGACAGACCACA.

This clone showed up many times. Genes and germline are mouse. The observed sequence ends 4 residues before the CDR3 terminus, with the missing tail filled in from the germline J gene. This chain links TRBV5 with TRBJ2-3, with TRBD1 matching over 10 bases. With V trimmed by 0 bases and J by 0 bases, 6 bases remained unmatched. Germline lookup yields CDR1 LGHNA and CDR2 YNLKQL (reference sequence). The CDR3 has 18 amino acids. The CDR3: CASSQDPRDRGSAETLYF. CDR3 DNA, as far as it was read: TGTGCCAGCAGCCAAGATCCCCGGGACAGGGGAAGTGCAGAA.

This clone was counted ten times or more. The gene names here belong to mouse. The sequenced part of the CDR3 DNA is TGTGCCTGGAGTCTGGGGACTGGGGGGCGTCAAAAC. Its protein is CAWSLGTGGRQN. The whole CDR3 sequence is CAWSLGTGGRQNTLYF. The rearrangement uses TRBV31 and TRBJ2-4; 12 nucleotides match TRBD2. The read ends 4 residues shy of where the CDR3 ends; the end is completed using the germline J gene. Per the germline V gene, CDR1 is GKSSPN and CDR2 is SITVG. CDR3 length: 16 amino acids. The junction had 2 bases not matched to a gene; V was cut back by 0 bases and J by 1 base.

By sample share, this clone is medium-sized. Any gene name here is a mouse gene name. The read terminates 4 residues before the CDR3 end, so the remaining end is supplied by the germline J gene. This chain links TRBV1 with TRBJ2-4, with 8 nucleotides matching TRBD1. The CDR3 is made up of 15 amino acids. J was trimmed by 0 bases and V by 3 bases; bases with no gene match: 2. From germline, CDR1 is NSQYPW and CDR2 LRSPGD (reference sequence). Partial CDR3 DNA: TGCACCTGCAGTGCCGGACAGGGAAGTCAAAAC. This encodes CTCSAGQGSQN. Given in full, the CDR3 is CTCSAGQGSQNTLYF.

This clone was seen many times. Gene labels here are mouse ones. The read gets to within 4 residues of the CDR3 end, and the germline J gene fills in the rest. The genes are TRBV13-3 and TRBJ2-4, with D unclear. This CDR3 spans 10 amino acids. Per germline, CDR1 NNHDY and CDR2 SYVADS. CDR3 sequence: CASRGNTLYF. The sequenced CDR3 bases are TGTGCCAGCCGAGGGAAC.

This clone was counted many times. Each gene name is a mouse one. The read ends 4 residues before the CDR3 terminus; that terminus is restored from the germline J gene. Other DNA sequences of this sample code for an identical CDR3. J is TRBJ1-1 and V is TRBV13-2; 9 bases are shared with TRBD1. V shed 4 bases, J shed 1 base, and the junction held 2 bases outside the gene matches. There are 14 residues in the CDR3. Germline V lookup: CDR1 NNHNN, CDR2 SYGAGS (reference sequence). The CDR3 sequence is CASGHRGQNTEVFF. The sequenced part of the CDR3 DNA is TGTGCCAGCGGTCACAGGGGGCAAAACACA.

This clone has ten or more counts. Gene names are the mouse ones. The read ends 4 residues shy of where the CDR3 ends; the end is completed using the germline J gene. The chain carries TRBV5 and TRBJ2-1, with TRBD1 matching over 8 bases. The CDR3 is 14 residues long. From germline, CDR1 is LGHNA and CDR2 YNLKQL (reference sequence). Trimming took 2 bases from V and 3 from J; bases not matched to a gene: 0. The covered CDR3 bases are TGTGCCAGCAGCCAACAGGGGGCCTATGCT. This encodes CASSQQGAYA. The whole CDR3 is CASSQQGAYAEQFF.

In its sample, this clone was seen a few times. Germline and genes here are mouse. The CDR3 sequence: CASSYRDWGSSYEQYF. The sequenced CDR3 bases are TGTGCCAGCAGCTACCGGGACTGGGGTAGCTCCTAT. The chain combines TRBV4 with TRBJ2-7; 10 nucleotides agree with TRBD2. The read ends 4 residues early relative to the CDR3; the germline J gene fills the gap. Germline assignment: CDR1 LGHDT and CDR2 YNNKQL (reference sequence). CDR3 length equals 16 residues. Trimming took 3 bases from V and 0 from J; bases not matched to a gene: 5.

This clone was detected ten times or more. Gene names and germline refer to mouse. The read ends 4 residues shy of where the CDR3 ends; the end is completed using the germline J gene. J is TRBJ2-7 and V is TRBV13-1; TRBD2 matches 8 bases. The CDR3 consists of 13 residues. Germline V CDR1 and CDR2: NSHNY, SYGAGN. The J segment lost 0 bases and the V segment lost 6 bases, leaving 2 bases of the junction unmatched. This CDR3 is CASMGGGSYEQYF. The CDR3 DNA, read in part, is TGTGCCAGCATGGGGGGGGGCTCCTAT.

At least ten counts were recorded for this clone. Mouse germline and gene names are used. The CDR3 end is not reached by the read, which stops 4 residues before it; the germline J gene fills it in. J is TRBJ1-2 and V is TRBV26; 7 bases are shared with TRBD1. Germline values: CDR1 KGHPV, CDR2 FQNQEV (reference sequence). The CDR3 sequence is 13 residues long. Trimming at V came to 10 bases and at J to 0 bases, leaving 5 bases not matched to a gene. The CDR3: CATPGTANSDYTF. The DNA read from the CDR3 is TGTGCCACCCCAGGGACAGCAAACTCC.

Only a few counts were recorded for this clone. Gene names follow the mouse nomenclature. The covered CDR3 bases are TGTGCCAGCGGTGACCCGCTGGGGGGGGAC. It is translated as CASGDPLGGD. The entire CDR3 reads CASGDPLGGDTQYF. This chain links TRBV13-2 with TRBJ2-5; 9 bases line up with TRBD2. The read ends 4 residues early relative to the CDR3; the germline J gene fills the gap. Germline V CDR1 and CDR2: NNHNN, SYGAGS (reference sequence). The CDR3 consists of 14 residues.

As concerns this clone: Genes and germline come from the mouse. The sequence runs out 4 residues before the end of the CDR3; the remainder is reconstructed from the germline J gene. The genes are TRBV19 and TRBJ2-5; TRBD2 agrees at 8 bases. CDR3 size: 13 residues. CDR1 and CDR2 from the germline V gene are FNHDT and SITEND (reference sequence). The CDR3 bases that were read are TGTGCCAGCAGCCCGGACTGGGAAGAC. Protein: CASSPDWED. The full-length CDR3 reads as CASSPDWEDTQYF.

Only a few counts were recorded for this clone. Any gene name here is a mouse gene name. The read comes to an end 4 residues before the CDR3 does, leaving the germline J gene to fill in the end. The chain links TRBV1 to TRBJ2-1; the match to TRBD2 covers 9 bases. J was trimmed by 0 bases and V by 0 bases; bases with no gene match: 3. The CDR3 consists of 17 residues. Per germline, CDR1 NSQYPW and CDR2 LRSPGD (reference sequence). The covered CDR3 bases are TGCACCTGCAGTGCAGATGCACTGGGGGGTAACTATGCT. Protein product: CTCSADALGGNYA. The full-length CDR3 reads as CTCSADALGGNYAEQFF.

This clone has ten or more counts. Gene names are mouse gene names. The read is 4 residues too short to cover the CDR3 end, so that end is filled in from the germline J gene. The rearrangement joins TRBV1 to TRBJ2-7, with 12 bases fitting TRBD2. The CDR3 consists of 17 residues. Germline loops: CDR1 NSQYPW, CDR2 LRSPGD (reference sequence). Trimming cost V 1 base and J 3 bases; bases outside gene matches: 7. The DNA read from the CDR3 is TGCACCTGCAGTGCAGTCCCCGGACTGGGGGGGTTCTAT. Translation: CTCSAVPGLGGFY. The whole CDR3 sequence reads CTCSAVPGLGGFYEQYF.